The rows below give T cell receptor beta chains drawn from one sample of a study of cytomegalovirus exposure and HLA in healthy donors. Sequencing was performed with immunoSEQ multiplex PCR; in TCRdb, only in-frame clones are kept and a portion is missing. The sample yields 150,000 or so clones, approximately 88% seen once. The specimen sequenced was PBMCs. The receptors were gathered from a young woman in good health and CMV-seropositive. Both conserved end residues are trimmed from each CDR3.

j_call: TRBJ2-7; v_call: TRBV6-4; cdr3_aa: ASSVTGAVYEQY
j_call: TRBJ2-1; v_call: TRBV11-2; cdr3_aa: ASSPEQLAGLNEQF
j_call: TRBJ2-5; v_call: TRBV11-2; cdr3_aa: ASSLGTSGRRVGETQY
j_call: TRBJ1-1; v_call: TRBV11-2; cdr3_aa: ASSKMLQGEDEAF
j_call: TRBJ1-5; v_call: TRBV11-2; cdr3_aa: ASSSRDQPQH
j_call: TRBJ2-7; v_call: TRBV10-2; cdr3_aa: ASRSGRGAYEQY
j_call: TRBJ1-5; v_call: TRBV10-1; cdr3_aa: ASSESAEQPQH
j_call: TRBJ2-2; v_call: TRBV25-1; cdr3_aa: ASSERGYTGELF
j_call: TRBJ2-7; v_call: TRBV9; cdr3_aa: ASSVRGTNSYEQY
j_call: TRBJ2-3; v_call: TRBV28; cdr3_aa: ASRAWGQGTDTQY
j_call: TRBJ1-5; v_call: TRBV7-2; cdr3_aa: ASSPPGQLSNQPQH
j_call: TRBJ1-3; v_call: TRBV27; cdr3_aa: AISPGQHLGNTIY
j_call: TRBJ2-1; v_call: TRBV4-2; cdr3_aa: ASSQDQQRTNEQF
j_call: TRBJ2-7; v_call: TRBV6-6; cdr3_aa: ASSTGSSFYEQY
j_call: TRBJ2-3; v_call: TRBV15; cdr3_aa: ATSSVRDRETDTQY